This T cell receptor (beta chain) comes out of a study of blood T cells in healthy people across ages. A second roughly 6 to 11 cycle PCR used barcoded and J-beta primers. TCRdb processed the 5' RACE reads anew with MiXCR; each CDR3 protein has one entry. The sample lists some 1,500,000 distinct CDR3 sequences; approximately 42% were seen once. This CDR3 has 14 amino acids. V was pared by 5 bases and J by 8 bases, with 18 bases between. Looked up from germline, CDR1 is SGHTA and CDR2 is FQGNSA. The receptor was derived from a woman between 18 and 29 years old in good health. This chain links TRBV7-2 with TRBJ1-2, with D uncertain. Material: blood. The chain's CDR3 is CASSGPLGAGGYTF. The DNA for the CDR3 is TGTGCCAGCAGCGGGCCTTTGGGCGCGGGAGGCTACACCTTC. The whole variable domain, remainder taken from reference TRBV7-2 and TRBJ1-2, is GAGVSQSPSNKVTEKGKDVELRCDPISGHTALYWYRQSLGQGLEFLIYFQGNSAPDKSGLPSDRFSAERTGGSVSTLTIQRTQQEDSAVYLCASSGPLGAGGYTFGSGTRLTVV.